This paragraph reports one T cell receptor (beta chain). With V trimmed by 4 bases and J by 7 bases, 7 bases remained unmatched. Germline CDR1 is SGHRS and CDR2 is YFSETQ. The CDR3 loop spans 15 amino acids. This sample was included in a study of cytomegalovirus exposure and HLA in healthy donors. Study context: Samples from HLA-typed donors yielded approximately 88 million unique TCRs in an early data release.

The study ran its PCR with 60 Vbeta and 13 Jbeta primers. Here immunoSEQ multiplex PCR was the method, and the copy in TCRdb shows in-frame clones only, minus some. The table has some 200,000 clones, 76% seen once. Sequencing was done on a sample of PBMCs. The origin of this receptor is a man between 18 and 29 years old in good health and CMV-seronegative. This chain connects TRBV5-1 to TRBJ1-4, with 10 nucleotides matching TRBD1. DNA of the CDR3: TGCGCCAGCAGCCTCGGACAGGGGGACGGTGAAAAACTGTTTTTT. Its translation: CASSLGQGDGEKLFF.